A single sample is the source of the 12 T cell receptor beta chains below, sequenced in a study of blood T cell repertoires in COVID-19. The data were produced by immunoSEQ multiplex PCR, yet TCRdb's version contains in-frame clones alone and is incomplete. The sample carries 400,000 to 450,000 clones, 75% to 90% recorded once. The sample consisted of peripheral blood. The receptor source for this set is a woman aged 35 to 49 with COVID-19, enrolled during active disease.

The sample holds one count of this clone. CDR3 region: CASSYRWSSGANVLTF. The CDR3 bases are TGTGCCAGCAGTTACCGCTGGAGCTCTGGGGCCAACGTCCTGACTTTC. The rearrangement links TRBV6-5 to TRBJ2-6; D remains ambiguous. The germline V gene has CDR1 MNHEY and CDR2 SVGAGI. The V and J ends lost 2 bases and 0 bases respectively, with 8 bases between them. This CDR3 region has 16 residues.

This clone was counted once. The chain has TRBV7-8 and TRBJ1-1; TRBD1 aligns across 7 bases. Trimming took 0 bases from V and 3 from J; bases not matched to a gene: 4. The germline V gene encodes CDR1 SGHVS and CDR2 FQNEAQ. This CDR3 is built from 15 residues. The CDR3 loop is CASSLAPRGDTEAFF. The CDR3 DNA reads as TGTGCCAGCAGCTTAGCGCCCAGGGGGGACACTGAAGCTTTCTTT.

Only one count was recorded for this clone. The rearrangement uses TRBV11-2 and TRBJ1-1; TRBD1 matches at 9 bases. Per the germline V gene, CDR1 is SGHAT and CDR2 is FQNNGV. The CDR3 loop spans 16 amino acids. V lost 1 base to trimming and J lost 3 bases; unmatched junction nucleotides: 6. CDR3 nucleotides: TGTGCCAGCAGCTTAGTTTCGACAGGGGGGCACACTGAAGCTTTCTTT. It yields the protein CASSLVSTGGHTEAFF.

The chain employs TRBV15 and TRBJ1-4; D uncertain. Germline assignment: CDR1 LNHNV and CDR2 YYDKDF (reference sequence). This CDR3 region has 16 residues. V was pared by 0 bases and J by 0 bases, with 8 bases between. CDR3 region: CATSRESQATNEKLFF. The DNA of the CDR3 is TGTGCCACCAGCAGAGAGAGCCAAGCAACTAATGAAAAACTGTTTTTT. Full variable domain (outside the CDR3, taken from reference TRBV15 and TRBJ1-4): DAMVIQNPRYQVTQFGKPVTLSCSQTLNHNVMYWYQQKSSQAPKLLFHYYDKDFNNEADTPDNFQSRRPNTSFCFLDIRSPGLGDTAMYLCATSRESQATNEKLFFGSGTQLSVL.

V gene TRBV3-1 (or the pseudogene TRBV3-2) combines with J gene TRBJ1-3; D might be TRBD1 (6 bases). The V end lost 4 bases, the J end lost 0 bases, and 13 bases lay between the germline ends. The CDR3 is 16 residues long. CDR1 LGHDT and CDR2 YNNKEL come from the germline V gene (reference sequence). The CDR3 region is CASSPAGQYSGNTIYF. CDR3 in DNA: TGTGCCAGCAGCCCAGCCGGACAGTACTCTGGAAACACCATATATTTT.

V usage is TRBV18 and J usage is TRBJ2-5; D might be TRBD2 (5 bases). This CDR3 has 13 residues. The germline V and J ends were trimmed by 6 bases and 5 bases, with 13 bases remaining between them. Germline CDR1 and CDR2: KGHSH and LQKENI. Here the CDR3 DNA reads TGTGCCAGCTCTGAGGGTTTGGAGGAGACCCAGTACTTC. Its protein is CASSEGLEETQYF.

This CDR3 reads CASRPGLFATNEKLFF. CDR3 DNA: TGTGCCAGTAGACCGGGACTGTTTGCAACTAATGAAAAACTGTTTTTT. The chain couples TRBV19 to TRBJ1-4, with D perhaps matching TRBD1 (5 bases). CDR3 length equals 16 residues. V was clipped by 6 bases and J by 0 bases, with 14 bases between them. Germline V gene data show CDR1 as LNHDA and CDR2 as SQIVND (reference sequence).

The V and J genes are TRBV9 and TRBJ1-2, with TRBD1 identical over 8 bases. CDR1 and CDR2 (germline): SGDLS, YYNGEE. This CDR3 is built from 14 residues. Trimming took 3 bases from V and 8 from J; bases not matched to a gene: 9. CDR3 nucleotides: TGTGCCAGCAGCGCGGACCAGGGGGCGAGAGGCTACACCTTC. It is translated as CASSADQGARGYTF.

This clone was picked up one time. Here the CDR3 DNA reads TGTGCCAGTAGTCTAGCGGGGGGCGGCACAGATACGCAGTATTTT. This codes for CASSLAGGGTDTQYF. The rearrangement joins TRBV19 to TRBJ2-3, with TRBD2 identical over 11 bases. V trimming: 5 bases; J trimming: 1 base; junction bases outside the gene matches: 2. The CDR3 is made up of 15 amino acids. Per germline, CDR1 LNHDA and CDR2 SQIVND (reference sequence).

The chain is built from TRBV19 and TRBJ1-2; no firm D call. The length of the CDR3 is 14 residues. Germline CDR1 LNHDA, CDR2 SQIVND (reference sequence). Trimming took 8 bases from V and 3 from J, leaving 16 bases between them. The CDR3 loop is CASSPRGRHYGYTF. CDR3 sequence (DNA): TGTGCCAGTTCCCCGCGAGGGAGGCACTATGGCTACACCTTC.

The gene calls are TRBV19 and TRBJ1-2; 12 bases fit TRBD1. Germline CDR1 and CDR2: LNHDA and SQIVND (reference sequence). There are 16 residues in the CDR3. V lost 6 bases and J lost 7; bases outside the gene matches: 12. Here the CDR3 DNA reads TGTGCCAGTAGGACCCGGGACAGGGGGCGGGATGGTGGCTACACCTTC. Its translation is CASRTRDRGRDGGYTF.

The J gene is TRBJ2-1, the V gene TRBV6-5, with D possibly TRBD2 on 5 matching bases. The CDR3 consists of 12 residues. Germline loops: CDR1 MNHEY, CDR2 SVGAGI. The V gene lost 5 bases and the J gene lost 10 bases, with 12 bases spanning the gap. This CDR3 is CASSPGDVEQFF. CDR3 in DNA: TGTGCCAGCAGTCCCGGGGATGTAGAGCAGTTCTTC.